Below, one T cell receptor (beta chain) is given with its context. Its target is unknown. The source of the sample is a study of cytomegalovirus exposure and HLA in healthy donors. The CDR3 sequence is 16 residues long. Broader study findings: For TCR beta chains, V- and J-gene trimming was later linked to a missense DCLRE1C variant.

PCR involved 60 Vbeta and 13 Jbeta primers. Only in-frame clones appear in the TCRdb table, and some are missing; sequencing was by immunoSEQ multiplex PCR. The sample contains some 120,000 clones, more than 80% of which appear only once. This receptor was obtained from a man younger than 40 in good health and CMV-seronegative. The gene calls are TRBV21-1 and TRBJ2-3; the table gives TRBD1 as D, unverified against the DNA. TRBV21-1 is assigned pseudogene status. The sequenced sample consisted of PBMCs. CDR3 in DNA: TGTGCCAGCAGCATCCCGGGACAGGGAGGATCAGATACGCAGTATTTT. As protein: CASSIPGQGGSDTQYF.